The 8 T cell receptor beta chains below all came from one sample that was sequenced in a study of T cells after posttransplantation cyclophosphamide. The protocol was immunoSEQ multiplex PCR, while the TCRdb copy is restricted to in-frame clones and leaves out a portion. The repertoire includes approximately 21,000 clones, 95% to 99% of them detected once, and under 0.15% sits in the top ten. The source material was naive CD8+ T cells sorted from PBMCs. The receptors originated from a middle-aged man in good health, CMV-negative, and a related stem cell transplant donor.

V gene TRBV5-3 combines with J gene TRBJ2-3; D unclear. TRBV5-3 is reported as an ORF; its role is uncertain. Deletions cut 4 bases from V and 2 bases from J, with 11 bases between. The CDR3 spans 14 residues. CDR3: CARSNEAPTDTQYF. CDR3 bases: TGTGCCAGAAGCAACGAAGCGCCCACAGATACGCAGTATTTT.

The rearrangement links TRBV9 to TRBJ1-2, with TRBD1 as a possible D gene (5 bases). Germline lookup yields CDR1 SGDLS and CDR2 YYNGEE. The CDR3 has 15 amino acids. Trimming removed 2 bases at V and 1 base at J, with 12 bases between. The CDR3 is CASSVGQGFNYGYTF. The CDR3 bases are TGTGCCAGCAGCGTTGGACAAGGATTTAACTATGGCTACACCTTC.

This clone was picked up one time. The chain uses TRBV19 and TRBJ2-1; TRBD2 matches 10 bases. The CDR3 covers 16 residues. In germline, CDR1 is LNHDA, CDR2 SQIVND (reference sequence). V shed 3 bases and J 4 bases; nucleotides not matched to a gene: 6. The CDR3, as DNA: TGTGCCAGTAGTATGAGGACTAGCGGCACTTACAATGAGCAGTTCTTC. This translates into CASSMRTSGTYNEQFF.

This clone appeared a single time. The chain combines TRBV6-1 with TRBJ2-1, with D perhaps TRBD1 (6 bases). There are 15 residues in the CDR3. Between the trimmed V and J ends, which lost 0 bases and 8 bases, there was a span of 14 bases. Germline V gives CDR1 MNHNS, CDR2 SASEGT. The CDR3 region has the DNA TGTGCCAGCAGTGAAGCTCGGACAGTCTTGGATGAGCAGTTCTTC. It is translated as CASSEARTVLDEQFF.

The genes are TRBV12-2 and TRBJ2-1; whether TRBD2, the table's D call, matches the DNA was not checked. TRBV12-2 is given as a pseudogene. The CDR3 contains 17 residues. CDR3 DNA sequence: TGTGCAAGTCGCTTTCCGGGACTAGCGGCTACCTACAATGAGCAGTTCTTC. This gives the protein CASRFPGLAATYNEQFF.

The count of this clone is one. The rearrangement links TRBV28 to TRBJ2-3, with 7 bases aligning to TRBD1. The germline CDR1 and CDR2 sequences are MDHEN and SYDVKM. This CDR3 is 15 amino acids long. J was trimmed by 2 bases and V by 8 bases; bases with no gene match: 10. The CDR3, as DNA: TGTGCCAGCTCTGACAGGGCATCTTACACAGATACGCAGTATTTT. This encodes CASSDRASYTDTQYF.

The rearrangement joins TRBV5-4 to TRBJ2-7; possibly TRBD1 for D (6 bases). There are 15 residues in the CDR3. V was cut by 0 bases and J by 6 bases, with 16 bases left in between. The germline CDR1 and CDR2 sequences are SGHNT and YYREEE (reference sequence). CDR3 DNA: TGTGCCAGCAGCTTGGTGGGGACACAAATGACCGAGCAGTACTTC. Its translation is CASSLVGTQMTEQYF.

The chain combines TRBV21-1 with TRBJ2-3; whether TRBD2, the table's D call, matches the DNA was not checked. TRBV21-1 is tagged as a pseudogene. This CDR3 spans 16 amino acids. The CDR3 spells CASSKEAGLGTDTQYF. The CDR3 DNA reads TGTGCCAGCAGCAAAGAGGCGGGGCTAGGCACAGATACGCAGTATTTT.